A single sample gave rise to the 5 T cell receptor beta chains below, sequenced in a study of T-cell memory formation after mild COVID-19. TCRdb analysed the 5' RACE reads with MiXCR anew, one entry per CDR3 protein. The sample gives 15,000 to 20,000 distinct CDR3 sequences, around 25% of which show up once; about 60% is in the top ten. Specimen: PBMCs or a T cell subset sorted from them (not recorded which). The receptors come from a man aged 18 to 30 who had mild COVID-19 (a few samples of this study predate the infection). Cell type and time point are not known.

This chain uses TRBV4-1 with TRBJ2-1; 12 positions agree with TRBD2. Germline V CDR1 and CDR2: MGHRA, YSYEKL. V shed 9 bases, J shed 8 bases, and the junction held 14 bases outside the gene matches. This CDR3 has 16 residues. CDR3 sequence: CARVRTSGEVGDEQFF. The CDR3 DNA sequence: TGCGCCAGGGTCAGGACTAGCGGGGAGGTGGGGGATGAGCAGTTCTTC.

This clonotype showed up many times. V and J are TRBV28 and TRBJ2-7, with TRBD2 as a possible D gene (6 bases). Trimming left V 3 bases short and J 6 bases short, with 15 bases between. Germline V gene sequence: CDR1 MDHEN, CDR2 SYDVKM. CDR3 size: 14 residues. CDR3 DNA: TGTGCCAGCAGTTTGGGGACTTTGGGATTCGAGCAGTACGTC. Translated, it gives CASSLGTLGFEQYV.

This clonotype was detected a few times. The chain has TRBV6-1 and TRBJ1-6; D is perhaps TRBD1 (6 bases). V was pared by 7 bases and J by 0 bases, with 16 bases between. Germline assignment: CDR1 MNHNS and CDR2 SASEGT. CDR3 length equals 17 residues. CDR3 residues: CASTYWGADSYNSPLHF. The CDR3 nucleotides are TGTGCCAGCACCTATTGGGGGGCAGACTCCTATAATTCACCCCTCCACTTT.

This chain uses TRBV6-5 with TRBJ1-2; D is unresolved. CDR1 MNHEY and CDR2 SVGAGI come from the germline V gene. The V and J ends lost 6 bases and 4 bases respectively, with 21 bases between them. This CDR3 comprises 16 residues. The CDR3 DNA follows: TGTGCCAGCAGCCCCCCGTCCGGGCGTCGGGGCTATGGCTACACCTTC. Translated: CASSPPSGRRGYGYTF.

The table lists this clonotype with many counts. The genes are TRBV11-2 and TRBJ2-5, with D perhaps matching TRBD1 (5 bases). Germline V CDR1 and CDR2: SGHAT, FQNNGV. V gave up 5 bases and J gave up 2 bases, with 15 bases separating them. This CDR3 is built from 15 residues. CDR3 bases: TGTGCCAGCAGCCTGGGGTGGGCAGGGCAAGAGACCCAGTACTTC. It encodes CASSLGWAGQETQYF.